This T cell receptor beta chain appears in the sequencing data of a study of blood T cell repertoires in COVID-19. Overall study: Some COVID-19 samples were acute and others convalescent; all came from the United States, Italy and Spain.

Clones were sequenced by immunoSEQ multiplex PCR, and TCRdb holds only the in-frame ones, with some missing. The profile shows approximately 90,000 clones, around nine tenths of them singletons. This clone was observed a few times. This CDR3 has 12 residues. Germline values: CDR1 SNHLY, CDR2 FYNNEI. Trimming took 11 bases from V and 2 from J; bases not matched to a gene: 2. This TCR came from a man aged 60 to 69 with acute or convalescent COVID-19. The chain couples TRBV2 to TRBJ2-7; 11 bases line up with TRBD1. The sequenced material came from peripheral blood. The CDR3 bases are TGTGCCGGGACAGGGGGGGCCTACGAGCAGTACTTC. Amino acid sequence: CAGTGGAYEQYF.